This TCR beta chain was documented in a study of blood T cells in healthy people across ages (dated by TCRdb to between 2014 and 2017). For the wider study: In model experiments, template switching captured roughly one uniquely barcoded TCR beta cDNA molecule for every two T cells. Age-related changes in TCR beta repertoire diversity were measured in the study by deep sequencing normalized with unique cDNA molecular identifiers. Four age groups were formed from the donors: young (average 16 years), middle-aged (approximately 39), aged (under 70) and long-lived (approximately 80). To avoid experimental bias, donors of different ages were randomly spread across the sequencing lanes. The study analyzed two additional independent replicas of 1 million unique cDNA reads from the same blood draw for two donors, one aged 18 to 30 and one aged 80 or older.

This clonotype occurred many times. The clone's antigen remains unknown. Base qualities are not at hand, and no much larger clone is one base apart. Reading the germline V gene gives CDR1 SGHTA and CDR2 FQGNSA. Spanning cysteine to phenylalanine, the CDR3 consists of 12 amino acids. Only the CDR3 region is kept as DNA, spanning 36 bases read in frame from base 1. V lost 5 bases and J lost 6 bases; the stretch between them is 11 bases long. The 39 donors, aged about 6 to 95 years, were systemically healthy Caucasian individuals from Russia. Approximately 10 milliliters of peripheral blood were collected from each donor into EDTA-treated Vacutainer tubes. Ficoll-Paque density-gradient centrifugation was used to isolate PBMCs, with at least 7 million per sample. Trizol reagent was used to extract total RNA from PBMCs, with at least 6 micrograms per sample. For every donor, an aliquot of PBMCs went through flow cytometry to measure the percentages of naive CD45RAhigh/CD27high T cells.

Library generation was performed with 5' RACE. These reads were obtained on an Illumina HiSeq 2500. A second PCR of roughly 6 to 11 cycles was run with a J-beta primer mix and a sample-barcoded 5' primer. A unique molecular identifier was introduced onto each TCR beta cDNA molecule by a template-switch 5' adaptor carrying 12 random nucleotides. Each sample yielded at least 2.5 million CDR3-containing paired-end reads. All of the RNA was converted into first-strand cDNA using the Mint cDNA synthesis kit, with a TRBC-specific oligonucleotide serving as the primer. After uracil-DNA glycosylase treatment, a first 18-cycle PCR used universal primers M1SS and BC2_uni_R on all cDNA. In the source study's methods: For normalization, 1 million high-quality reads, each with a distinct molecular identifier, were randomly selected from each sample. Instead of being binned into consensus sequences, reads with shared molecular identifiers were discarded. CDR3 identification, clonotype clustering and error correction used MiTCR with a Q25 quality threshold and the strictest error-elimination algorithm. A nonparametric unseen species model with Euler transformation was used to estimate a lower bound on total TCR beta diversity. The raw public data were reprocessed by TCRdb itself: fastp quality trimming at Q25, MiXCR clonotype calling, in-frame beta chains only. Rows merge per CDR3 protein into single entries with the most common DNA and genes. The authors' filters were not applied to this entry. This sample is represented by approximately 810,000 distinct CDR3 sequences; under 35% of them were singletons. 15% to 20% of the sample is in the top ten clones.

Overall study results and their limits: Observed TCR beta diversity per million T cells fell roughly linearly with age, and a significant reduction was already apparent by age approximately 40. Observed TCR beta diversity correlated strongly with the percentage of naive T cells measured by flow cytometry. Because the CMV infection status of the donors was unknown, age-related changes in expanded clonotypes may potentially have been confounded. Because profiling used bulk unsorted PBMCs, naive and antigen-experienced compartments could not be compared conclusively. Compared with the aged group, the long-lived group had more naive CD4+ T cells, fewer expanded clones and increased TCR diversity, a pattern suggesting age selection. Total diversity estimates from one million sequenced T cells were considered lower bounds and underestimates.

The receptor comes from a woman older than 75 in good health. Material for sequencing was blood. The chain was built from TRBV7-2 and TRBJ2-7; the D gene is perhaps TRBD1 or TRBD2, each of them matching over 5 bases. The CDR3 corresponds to CASSRDLGEQYF. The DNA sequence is TGTGCCAGCAGCCGGGACCTAGGCGAGCAGTACTTC.